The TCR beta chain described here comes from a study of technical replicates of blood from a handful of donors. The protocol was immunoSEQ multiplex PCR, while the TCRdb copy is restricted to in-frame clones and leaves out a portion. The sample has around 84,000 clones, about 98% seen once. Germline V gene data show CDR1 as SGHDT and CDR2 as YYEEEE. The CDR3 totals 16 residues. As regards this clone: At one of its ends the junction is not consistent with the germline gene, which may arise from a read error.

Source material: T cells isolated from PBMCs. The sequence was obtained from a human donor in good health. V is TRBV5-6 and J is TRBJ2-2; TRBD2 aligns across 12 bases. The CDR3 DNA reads TGTGCCAGCAGCCGCCTAGCGGGAGGGAACCCCGGGGAGCTGTTTTTT. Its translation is CASSRLAGGNPGELFF.